Reported below is one TCR beta chain. The source of the sample is a study of blood T cell repertoires in COVID-19. Study background: Both acute and convalescent COVID-19 samples were obtained from the United States, Italy and Spain.

V was trimmed by 1 base and J by 3 bases, leaving 13 bases between them. CDR3 length: 17 residues. Germline V CDR1 and CDR2: LNHNV, YYDKDF (reference sequence). Assay used: immunoSEQ multiplex PCR; TCRdb lists only in-frame clones, some missing. This table holds 350,000 to 500,000 clones, about 90% found once. The chain couples TRBV15 to TRBJ1-6; TRBD1 might be the D (6 bases). This sequence originates from a man between 18 and 35 years old with COVID-19, enrolled during active disease. Sequences were obtained from peripheral blood. CDR3 sequence reads: CATSRVTGTGYNSPLHF. The CDR3 nucleotides are TGTGCCACCAGCAGAGTTACAGGGACGGGCTATAATTCACCCCTCCACTTT.